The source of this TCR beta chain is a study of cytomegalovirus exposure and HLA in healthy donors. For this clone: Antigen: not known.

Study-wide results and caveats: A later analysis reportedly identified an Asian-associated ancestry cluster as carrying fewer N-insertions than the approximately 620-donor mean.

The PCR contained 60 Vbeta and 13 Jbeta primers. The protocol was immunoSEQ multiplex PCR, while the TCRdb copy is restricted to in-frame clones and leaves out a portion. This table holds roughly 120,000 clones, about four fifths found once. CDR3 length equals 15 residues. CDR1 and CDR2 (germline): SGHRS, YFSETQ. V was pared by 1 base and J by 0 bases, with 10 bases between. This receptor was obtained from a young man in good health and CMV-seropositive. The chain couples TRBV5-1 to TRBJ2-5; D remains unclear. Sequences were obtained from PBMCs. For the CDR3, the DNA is TGCGCCAGCAGCTTGATACAGCAGTACCAAGAGACCCAGTACTTC. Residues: CASSLIQQYQETQYF. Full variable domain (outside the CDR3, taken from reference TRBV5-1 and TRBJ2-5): KAGVTQTPRYLIKTRGQQVTLSCSPISGHRSVSWYQQTPGQGLQFLFEYFSETQRNKGNFPGRFSGRQFSNSRSEMNVSTLELGDSALYLCASSLIQQYQETQYFGPGTRLLVL.